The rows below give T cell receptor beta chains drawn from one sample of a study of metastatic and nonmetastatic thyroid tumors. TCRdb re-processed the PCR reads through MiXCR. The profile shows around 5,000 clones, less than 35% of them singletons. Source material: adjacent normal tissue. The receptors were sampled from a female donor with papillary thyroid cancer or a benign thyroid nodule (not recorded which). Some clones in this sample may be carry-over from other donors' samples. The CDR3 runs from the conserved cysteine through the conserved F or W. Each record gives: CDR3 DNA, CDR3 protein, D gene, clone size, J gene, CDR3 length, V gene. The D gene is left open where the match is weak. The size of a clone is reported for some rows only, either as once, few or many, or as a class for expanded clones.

CDR3nt: TGCGCCAGCAGCTTGGAAGCGGGGGGGTACGAGCAGTACTTC
CDR3aa: CASSLEAGGYEQYF
d_gene: TRBD2
abundance: .
j_gene: TRBJ2-7
len: 14
v_gene: TRBV5-1

CDR3nt: TGTGCCAGCAACCCACCATCGACAGGGAGTGAGCAGTTCTTC
CDR3aa: CASNPPSTGSEQFF
d_gene: TRBD1
abundance: many
j_gene: TRBJ2-1
len: 14
v_gene: TRBV2

CDR3nt: TGTGCCAGCAGGGTAGCGGGAGGAGGGCTACACAATGAGCAGTTCTTC
CDR3aa: CASRVAGGGLHNEQFF
d_gene: TRBD2
abundance: .
j_gene: TRBJ2-1
len: 16
v_gene: TRBV2

CDR3nt: TGTGCCAGCAGCCAGCAGGGGGCCGGGGAGCTGTTTTTT
CDR3aa: CASSQQGAGELFF
d_gene: TRBD1
abundance: medium-sized
j_gene: TRBJ2-2
len: 13
v_gene: TRBV3-1

CDR3nt: TGTGCCATCAGCCGGGAGATCCATAGCACAGATACGCAGTATTTT
CDR3aa: CAISREIHSTDTQYF
d_gene: .
abundance: few
j_gene: TRBJ2-3
len: 15
v_gene: TRBV10-3

CDR3nt: TGTGCCAGCAGTTTGCGATGGACTGAAGCTTTCTTT
CDR3aa: CASSLRWTEAFF
d_gene: .
abundance: medium-sized
j_gene: TRBJ1-1
len: 12
v_gene: TRBV12-3/TRBV12-4

CDR3nt: TGTGCCAGTAATACGGGATACACTGAAGCTTTCTTT
CDR3aa: CASNTGYTEAFF
d_gene: .
abundance: few
j_gene: TRBJ1-1
len: 12
v_gene: TRBV19

CDR3nt: TGTGCCAGCGGCTTTGCTCGTCTCGATGAGCAGTTCTTC
CDR3aa: CASGFARLDEQFF
d_gene: .
abundance: medium-sized
j_gene: TRBJ2-1
len: 13
v_gene: TRBV12-3/TRBV12-4

CDR3nt: TGTGCCAGCAGTCTACGCCTGATGGGGCCCGAGCAGTACTTC
CDR3aa: CASSLRLMGPEQYF
d_gene: .
abundance: .
j_gene: TRBJ2-7
len: 14
v_gene: TRBV27

CDR3nt: .
CDR3aa: CASSIYLCSARRGDYGYTF
d_gene: .
abundance: .
j_gene: TRBJ1-2
len: 19
v_gene: TRBV11-2

CDR3nt: TGTGCCAGCAGCTTACCAGAATTCTTCAATCAGCCCCAGCATTTT
CDR3aa: CASSLPEFFNQPQHF
d_gene: .
abundance: .
j_gene: TRBJ1-5
len: 15
v_gene: TRBV7-6

CDR3nt: TGTGCCAGCAGCTCAGGACAGGCAGACACAGATACGCAGTATTTT
CDR3aa: CASSSGQADTDTQYF
d_gene: TRBD1
abundance: .
j_gene: TRBJ2-3
len: 15
v_gene: TRBV11-2

CDR3nt: TGTGCCAGCACAACGGGATGGGGGGGGTATGAAAAACTGTTTTTT
CDR3aa: CASTTGWGGYEKLFF
d_gene: .
abundance: few
j_gene: TRBJ1-4
len: 15
v_gene: TRBV2

CDR3nt: TGTGCCAGCAGCTTCCAAGGGATAAATTCACCCCTCCACTTT
CDR3aa: CASSFQGINSPLHF
d_gene: .
abundance: few
j_gene: TRBJ1-6
len: 14
v_gene: TRBV11-3

CDR3nt: TGTGCCAGCAGTTCGTCGGCTAGCGGGAGGGATTCTGGGACCCAGTACTTC
CDR3aa: CASSSSASGRDSGTQYF
d_gene: TRBD2
abundance: medium-sized
j_gene: TRBJ2-5
len: 17
v_gene: TRBV28

CDR3nt: TGTGCCAGCAGCTTGGGGTCTGTCACCGGGGAGCTGTTTTTT
CDR3aa: CASSLGSVTGELFF
d_gene: .
abundance: .
j_gene: TRBJ2-2
len: 14
v_gene: TRBV11-3

CDR3nt: TGTGCCAGCAGTTCCGGGACAGAATTAGCGGGAGGGCCTCACAATGAGCAGTTCTTC
CDR3aa: CASSSGTELAGGPHNEQFF
d_gene: TRBD2
abundance: .
j_gene: TRBJ2-1
len: 19
v_gene: TRBV12-3/TRBV12-4

CDR3nt: TGTGCCAGCAGTGCTGGGACAGGGATGGGCAATCAGCCCCAGCATTTT
CDR3aa: CASSAGTGMGNQPQHF
d_gene: TRBD1
abundance: few
j_gene: TRBJ1-5
len: 16
v_gene: TRBV6-1

CDR3nt: TGTGCCAGCAGCTCACCCAACTATGGCTACACCTTC
CDR3aa: CASSSPNYGYTF
d_gene: .
abundance: large
j_gene: TRBJ1-2
len: 12
v_gene: TRBV7-2

CDR3nt: TGTGCCAGCAGTTACCGCACGGAACAGCCCCAGCATTTT
CDR3aa: CASSYRTEQPQHF
d_gene: .
abundance: large
j_gene: TRBJ1-5
len: 13
v_gene: TRBV6-2/TRBV6-3

CDR3nt: TGCAGTGCCCCCCGACGAGGTTATTTAGGGGATACGCAGTATTTT
CDR3aa: CSAPRRGYLGDTQYF
d_gene: .
abundance: .
j_gene: TRBJ2-3
len: 15
v_gene: TRBV20-1

CDR3nt: TGTGCCAGCAGCTTTCCGACTAGCGGGAGAGACACCGGGGAGCTGTTTTTT
CDR3aa: CASSFPTSGRDTGELFF
d_gene: TRBD2
abundance: .
j_gene: TRBJ2-2
len: 17
v_gene: TRBV11-1

CDR3nt: TGCGCCAGCAGCGTTGCCGTTGCGGGGAACACCGTGGAGCTGTTTTTT
CDR3aa: CASSVAVAGNTVELFF
d_gene: .
abundance: few
j_gene: TRBJ2-2
len: 16
v_gene: TRBV9

CDR3nt: TGTGCCAGCAGCTTATGGCGCCTCCAAGAAAATGAGCAGTTCTTC
CDR3aa: CASSLWRLQENEQFF
d_gene: .
abundance: .
j_gene: TRBJ2-1
len: 15
v_gene: TRBV7-8

CDR3nt: TGTGCCAGCAGTGAAGCGCTGGGCGGGGGCCAAGAGACCCAGTACTTC
CDR3aa: CASSEALGGGQETQYF
d_gene: TRBD2
abundance: many
j_gene: TRBJ2-5
len: 16
v_gene: TRBV2